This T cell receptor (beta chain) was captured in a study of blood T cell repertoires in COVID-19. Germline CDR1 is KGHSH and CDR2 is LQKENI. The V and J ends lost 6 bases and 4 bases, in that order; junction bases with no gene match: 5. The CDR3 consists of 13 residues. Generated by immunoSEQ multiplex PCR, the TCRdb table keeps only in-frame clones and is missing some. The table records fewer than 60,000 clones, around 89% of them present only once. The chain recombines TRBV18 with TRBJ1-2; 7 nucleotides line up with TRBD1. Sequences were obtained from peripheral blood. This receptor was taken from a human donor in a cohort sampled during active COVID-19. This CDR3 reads CASSGTEAYGYTF. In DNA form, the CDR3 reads TGTGCCAGCTCGGGGACAGAAGCCTATGGCTACACCTTC. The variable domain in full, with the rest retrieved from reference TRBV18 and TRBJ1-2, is NAGVMQNPRHLVRRRGQEARLRCSPMKGHSHVYWYRQLPEEGLKFMVYLQKENIIDESGMPKERFSAEFPKEGPSILRIQQVVRGDSAAYFCASSGTEAYGYTFGSGTRLTVV.